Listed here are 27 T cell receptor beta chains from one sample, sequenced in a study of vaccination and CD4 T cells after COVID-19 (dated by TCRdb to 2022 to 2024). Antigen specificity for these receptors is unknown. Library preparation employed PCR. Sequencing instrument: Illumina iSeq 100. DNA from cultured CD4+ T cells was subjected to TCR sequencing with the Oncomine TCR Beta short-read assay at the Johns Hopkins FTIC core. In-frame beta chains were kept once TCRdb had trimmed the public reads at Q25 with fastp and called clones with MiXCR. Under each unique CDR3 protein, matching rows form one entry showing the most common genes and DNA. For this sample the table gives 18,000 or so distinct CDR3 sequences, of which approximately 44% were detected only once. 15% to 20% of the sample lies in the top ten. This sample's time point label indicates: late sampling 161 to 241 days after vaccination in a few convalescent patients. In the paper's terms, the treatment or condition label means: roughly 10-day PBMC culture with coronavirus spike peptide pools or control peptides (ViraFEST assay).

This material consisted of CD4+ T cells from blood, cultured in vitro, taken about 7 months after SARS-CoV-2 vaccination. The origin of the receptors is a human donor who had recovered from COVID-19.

CDR3 DNA sequence: TGCAGTGCTAGACAAATAGCGACCACTGAAGCTTTCTTT. Encoded protein: CSARQIATTEAFF. The chain has TRBV20-1 and TRBJ1-1; the D is unclear. V was shortened by 2 bases and J by 4 bases, with 11 bases between the two germline ends. CDR3 size: 13 residues. Germline assignment: CDR1 DFQATT and CDR2 SNEGSKA (reference sequence).

The CDR3 DNA is TGTGCCAGCAGCCTTGGACAGGTGAGCGAGCAGTACTTC. Translation: CASSLGQVSEQYF. The gene calls are TRBV11-2 and TRBJ2-7; 7 bases match TRBD1. V trimming: 5 bases; J trimming: 6 bases; junction bases outside the gene matches: 7. CDR3 size: 13 residues. Germline V gene data show CDR1 as SGHAT and CDR2 as FQNNGV.

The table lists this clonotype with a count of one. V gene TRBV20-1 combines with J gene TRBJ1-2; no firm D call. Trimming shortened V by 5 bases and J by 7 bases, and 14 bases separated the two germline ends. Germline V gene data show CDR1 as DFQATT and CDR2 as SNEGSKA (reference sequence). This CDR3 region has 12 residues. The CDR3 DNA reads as TGCAGTGCTCAAGGCCTTTCCGGTGGCTACACCTTC. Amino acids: CSAQGLSGGYTF.

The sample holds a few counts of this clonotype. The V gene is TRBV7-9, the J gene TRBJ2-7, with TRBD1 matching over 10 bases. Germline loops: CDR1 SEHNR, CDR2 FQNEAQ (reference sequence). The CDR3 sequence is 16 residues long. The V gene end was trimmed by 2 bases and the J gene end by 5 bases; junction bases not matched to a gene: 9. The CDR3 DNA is TGTGCCAGCAGCTTATCCCCAGACAGGGGGCATCACGAGCAGTACTTC. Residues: CASSLSPDRGHHEQYF.

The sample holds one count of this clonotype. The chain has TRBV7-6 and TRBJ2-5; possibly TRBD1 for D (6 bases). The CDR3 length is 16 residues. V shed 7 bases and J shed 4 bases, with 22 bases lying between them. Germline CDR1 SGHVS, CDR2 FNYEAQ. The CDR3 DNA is TGTGCCAGCAACTCCGTCAGACGGACAGCGAGAGAGACCCAGTACTTC. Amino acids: CASNSVRRTARETQYF.

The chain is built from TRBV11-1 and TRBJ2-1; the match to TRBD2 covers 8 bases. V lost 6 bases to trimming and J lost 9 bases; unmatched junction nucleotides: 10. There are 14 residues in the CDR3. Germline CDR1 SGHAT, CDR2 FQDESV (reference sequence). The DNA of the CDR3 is TGTGCCAGCAGTTTATTCCGGGGGGGCAGTGAGCAGTTCTTC. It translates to CASSLFRGGSEQFF.

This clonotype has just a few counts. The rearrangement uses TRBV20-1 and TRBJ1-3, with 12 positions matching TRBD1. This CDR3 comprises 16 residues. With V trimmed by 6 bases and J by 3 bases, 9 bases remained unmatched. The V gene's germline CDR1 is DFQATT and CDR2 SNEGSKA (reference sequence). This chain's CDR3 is CSAVPGQGAGGNTIYF. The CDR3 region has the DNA TGCAGTGCCGTGCCGGGACAGGGGGCTGGTGGAAACACCATATATTTT.

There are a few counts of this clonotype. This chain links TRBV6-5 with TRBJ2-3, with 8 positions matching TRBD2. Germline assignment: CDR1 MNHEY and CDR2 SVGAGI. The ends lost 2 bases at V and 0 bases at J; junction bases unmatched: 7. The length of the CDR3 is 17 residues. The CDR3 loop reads CASSYRVPSGSTDTQYF. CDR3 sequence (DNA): TGTGCCAGCAGTTACCGGGTCCCTAGCGGGAGCACAGATACGCAGTATTTT.

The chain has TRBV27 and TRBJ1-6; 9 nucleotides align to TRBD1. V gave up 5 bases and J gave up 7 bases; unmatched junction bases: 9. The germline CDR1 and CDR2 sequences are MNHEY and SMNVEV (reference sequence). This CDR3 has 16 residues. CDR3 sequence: CASSATGGYRNSPLHF. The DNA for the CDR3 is TGTGCCAGCAGTGCAACAGGGGGCTATAGGAATTCACCCCTCCACTTT.

In DNA form, the CDR3 reads TGTGCCACCAACAACCGGGCGGGAGGAGATACGCAGTATTTT. This gives the protein CATNNRAGGDTQYF. This chain joins TRBV15 and TRBJ2-3; 8 nucleotides agree with TRBD2. CDR1 is LNHNV and CDR2 is YYDKDF in the germline V gene (reference sequence). J gave up 5 bases and V 7 bases, and 8 bases lay outside the gene matches. The length of the CDR3 is 14 residues.

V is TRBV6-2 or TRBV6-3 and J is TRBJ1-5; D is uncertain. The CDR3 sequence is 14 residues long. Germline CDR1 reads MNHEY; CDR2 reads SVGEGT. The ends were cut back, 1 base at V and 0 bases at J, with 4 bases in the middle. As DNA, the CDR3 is TGTGCCAGCAGTTACTTGTATAGCAATCAGCCCCAGCATTTT. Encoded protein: CASSYLYSNQPQHF.

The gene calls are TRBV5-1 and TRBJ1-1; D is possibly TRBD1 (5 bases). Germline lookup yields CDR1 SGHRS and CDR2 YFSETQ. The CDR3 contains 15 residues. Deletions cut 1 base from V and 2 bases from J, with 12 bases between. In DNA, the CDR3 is TGCGCCAGCAGCTTGTTGGCGGACACAAACACTGAAGCTTTCTTT. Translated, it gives CASSLLADTNTEAFF.

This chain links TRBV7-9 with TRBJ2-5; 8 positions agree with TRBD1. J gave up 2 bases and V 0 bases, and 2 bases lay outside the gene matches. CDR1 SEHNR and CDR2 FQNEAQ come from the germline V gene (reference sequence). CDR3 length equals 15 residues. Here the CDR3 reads CASSLAGTGQETQYF. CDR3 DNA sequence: TGTGCCAGCAGCTTAGCGGGGACAGGTCAAGAGACCCAGTACTTC. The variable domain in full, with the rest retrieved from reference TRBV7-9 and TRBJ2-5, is DTGVSQNPRHKITKRGQNVTFRCDPISEHNRLYWYRQTLGQGPEFLTYFQNEAQLEKSRLLSDRFSAERPKGSFSTLEIQRTEQGDSAMYLCASSLAGTGQETQYFGPGTRLLVL.

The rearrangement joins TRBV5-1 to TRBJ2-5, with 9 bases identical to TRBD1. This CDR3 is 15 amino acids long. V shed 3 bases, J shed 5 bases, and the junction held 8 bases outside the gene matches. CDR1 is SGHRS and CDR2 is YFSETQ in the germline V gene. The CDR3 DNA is TGCGCCAGCAGCTCAAATACTGACAGGGGGGAGACCCAGTACTTC. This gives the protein CASSSNTDRGETQYF. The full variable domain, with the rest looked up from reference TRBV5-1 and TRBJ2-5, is KAGVTQTPRYLIKTRGQQVTLSCSPISGHRSVSWYQQTPGQGLQFLFEYFSETQRNKGNFPGRFSGRQFSNSRSEMNVSTLELGDSALYLCASSSNTDRGETQYFGPGTRLLVL.

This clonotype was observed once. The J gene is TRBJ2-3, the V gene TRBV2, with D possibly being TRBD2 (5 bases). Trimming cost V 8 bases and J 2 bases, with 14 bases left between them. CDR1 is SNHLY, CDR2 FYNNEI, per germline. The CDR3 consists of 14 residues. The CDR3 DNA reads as TGTGCCAGCCTCGAACGGGGATTCACAGATACGCAGTATTTT. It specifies CASLERGFTDTQYF.

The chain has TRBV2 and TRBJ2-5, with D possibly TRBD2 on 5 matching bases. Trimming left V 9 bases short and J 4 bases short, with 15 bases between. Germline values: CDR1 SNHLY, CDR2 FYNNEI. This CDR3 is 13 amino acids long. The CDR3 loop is CASTESRGETQYF. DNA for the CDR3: TGTGCCAGTACAGAGAGTCGGGGAGAGACCCAGTACTTC.

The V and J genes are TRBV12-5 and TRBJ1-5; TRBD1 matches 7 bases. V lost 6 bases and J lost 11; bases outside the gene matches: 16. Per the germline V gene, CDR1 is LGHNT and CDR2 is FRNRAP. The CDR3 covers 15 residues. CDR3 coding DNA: TGTGCTAGTGGCATGGAGGGGGCAGTAAAGGCGGCCCAGCATTTT. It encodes CASGMEGAVKAAQHF. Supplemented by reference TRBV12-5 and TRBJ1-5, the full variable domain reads DARVTQTPRHKVTEMGQEVTMRCQPILGHNTVFWYRQTMMQGLELLAYFRNRAPLDDSGMPKDRFSAEMPDATLATLKIQPSEPRDSAVYFCASGMEGAVKAAQHFGDGTRLSIL.

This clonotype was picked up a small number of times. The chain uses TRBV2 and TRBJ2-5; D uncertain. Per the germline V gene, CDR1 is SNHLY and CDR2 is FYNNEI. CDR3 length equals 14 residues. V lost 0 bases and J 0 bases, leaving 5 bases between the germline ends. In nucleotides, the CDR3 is TGTGCCAGCAGTGAAGCAGAGTACCAAGAGACCCAGTACTTC. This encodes CASSEAEYQETQYF.

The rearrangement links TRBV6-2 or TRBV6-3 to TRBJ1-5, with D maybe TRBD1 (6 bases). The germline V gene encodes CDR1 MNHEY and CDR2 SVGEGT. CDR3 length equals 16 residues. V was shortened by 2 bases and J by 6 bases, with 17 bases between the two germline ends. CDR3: CASSYPTGSPGQPQHF. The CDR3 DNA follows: TGTGCCAGCAGTTACCCGACAGGTTCCCCTGGTCAGCCCCAGCATTTT.

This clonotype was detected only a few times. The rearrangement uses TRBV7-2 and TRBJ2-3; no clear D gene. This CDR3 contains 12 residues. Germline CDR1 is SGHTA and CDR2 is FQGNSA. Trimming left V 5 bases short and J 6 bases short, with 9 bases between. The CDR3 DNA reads TGTGCCAGCAGCCGATGGTCCGATACGCAGTATTTT. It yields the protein CASSRWSDTQYF.

DNA of the CDR3: TGCAGTGCTAGAGACGGGAATTCACCCCTCCACTTT. Its translation: CSARDGNSPLHF. The rearrangement uses TRBV20-1 and TRBJ1-6; no reliable D call. V was pared by 0 bases and J by 7 bases, with 4 bases between. CDR1 is DFQATT, CDR2 SNEGSKA, per germline (reference sequence). The CDR3 contains 12 residues.

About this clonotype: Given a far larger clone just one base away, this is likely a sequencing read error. The CDR3 here is CASTPAAAETQYF. The CDR3 coding sequence is TGTGCCAGCACCCCTGCGGCAGCAGAGACCCAGTACTTC. The V and J genes are TRBV5-8 and TRBJ2-5; no reliable D call. The CDR3 is 13 amino acids. From germline, CDR1 is SGHTS and CDR2 YDEGEE. With 6 bases removed from V and 4 bases from J, the gap between germline ends came to 13 bases.

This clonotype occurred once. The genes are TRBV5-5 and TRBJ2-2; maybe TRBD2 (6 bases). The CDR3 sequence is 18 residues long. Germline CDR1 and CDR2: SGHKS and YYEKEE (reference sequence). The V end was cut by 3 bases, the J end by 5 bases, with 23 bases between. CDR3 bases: TGTGCCAGCAGCTCAAAAGGAGCCTCCCCCGGGGGAACCGGGGAGCTGTTTTTT. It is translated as CASSSKGASPGGTGELFF.

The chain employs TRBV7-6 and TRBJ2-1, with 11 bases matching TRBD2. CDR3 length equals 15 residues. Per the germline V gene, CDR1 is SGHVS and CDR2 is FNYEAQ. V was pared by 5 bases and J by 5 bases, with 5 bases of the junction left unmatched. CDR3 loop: CASSPKLAGDNEQFF. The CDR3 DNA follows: TGTGCCAGCAGCCCAAAACTAGCGGGAGACAATGAGCAGTTCTTC. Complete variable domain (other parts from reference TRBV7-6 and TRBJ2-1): GAGVSQSPRYKVTKRGQDVALRCDPISGHVSLYWYRQALGQGPEFLTYFNYEAQQDKSGLPNDRFSAERPEGSISTLTIQRTEQRDSAMYRCASSPKLAGDNEQFFGPGTRLTVL.

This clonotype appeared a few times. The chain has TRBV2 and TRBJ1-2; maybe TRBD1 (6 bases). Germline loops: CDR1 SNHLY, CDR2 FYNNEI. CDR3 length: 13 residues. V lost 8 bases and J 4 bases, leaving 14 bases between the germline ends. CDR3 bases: TGTGCCAGCCCGTCGGGCAGGGGCTATGGCTACACCTTC. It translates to CASPSGRGYGYTF.

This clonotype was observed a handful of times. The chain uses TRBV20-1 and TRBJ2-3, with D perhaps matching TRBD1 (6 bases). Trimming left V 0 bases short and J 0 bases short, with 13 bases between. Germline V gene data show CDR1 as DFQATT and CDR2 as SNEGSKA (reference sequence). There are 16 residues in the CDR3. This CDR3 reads CSARDQTGRSTDTQYF. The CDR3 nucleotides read TGCAGTGCTAGAGATCAGACAGGTCGGAGCACAGATACGCAGTATTTT.

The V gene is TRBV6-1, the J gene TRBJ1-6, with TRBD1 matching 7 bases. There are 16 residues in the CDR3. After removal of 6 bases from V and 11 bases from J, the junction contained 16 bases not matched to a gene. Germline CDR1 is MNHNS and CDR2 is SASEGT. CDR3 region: CASRGPRDRDFTPLHF. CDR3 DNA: TGTGCCAGCAGGGGACCGAGGGACAGAGATTTTACACCCCTCCACTTT.